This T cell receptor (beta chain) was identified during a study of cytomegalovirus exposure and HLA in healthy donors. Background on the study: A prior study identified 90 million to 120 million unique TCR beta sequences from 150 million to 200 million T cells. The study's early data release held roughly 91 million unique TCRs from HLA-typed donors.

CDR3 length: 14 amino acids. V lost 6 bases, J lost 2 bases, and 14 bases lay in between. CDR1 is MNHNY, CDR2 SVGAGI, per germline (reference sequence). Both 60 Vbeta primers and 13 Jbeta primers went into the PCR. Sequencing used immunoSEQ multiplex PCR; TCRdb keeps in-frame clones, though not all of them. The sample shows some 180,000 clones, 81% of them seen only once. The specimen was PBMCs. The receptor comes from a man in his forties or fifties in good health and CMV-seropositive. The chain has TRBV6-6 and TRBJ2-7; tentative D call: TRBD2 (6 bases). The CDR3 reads CASRGAGGTYEQYF. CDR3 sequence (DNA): TGTGCCAGCAGGGGAGCGGGCGGTACCTACGAGCAGTACTTC.